The rows below give T cell receptor beta chains drawn from one sample of a study of blood T cell repertoires in COVID-19. TCRdb keeps only in-frame clones here, not all; method: immunoSEQ multiplex PCR. The sample lists over 35,000 clones; about 88% were seen once. Sequences were obtained from peripheral blood. Source of these receptors: a man in his sixties or seventies with active COVID-19. The CDR3 runs from the conserved cysteine through the conserved F or W.

v_gene: TRBV6-2/TRBV6-3
CDR3aa: CASSFTRLAGNTDTQYF

v_gene: TRBV6-5
CDR3aa: CASSSIPGMVNYGYTF

v_gene: TRBV27
CDR3aa: CASSLGPSGSSYEQYF

v_gene: TRBV6-5
CDR3aa: CATRWGEGNNEQFF

v_gene: TRBV30
CDR3aa: CAWSAGEHTGELFF

v_gene: TRBV7-8
CDR3aa: CASSPYRGSNQPQHF

v_gene: TRBV20-1
CDR3aa: CSALGGVSAFF

v_gene: TRBV9
CDR3aa: CASSVARGGGNEKLFF

v_gene: TRBV7-6
CDR3aa: CASSSSGGNTGELFF

v_gene: TRBV14
CDR3aa: CASSQRARGRANTGELFF

v_gene: TRBV6-5
CDR3aa: CASSSQGAMGNSPLHF

v_gene: TRBV7-9
CDR3aa: CASSLSGTASGNTIYF

v_gene: TRBV6-5
CDR3aa: CASSRQGARTEAFF

v_gene: TRBV7-9
CDR3aa: CASSLEGTSGLNEQFF

v_gene: TRBV5-1
CDR3aa: CASVWTEHYGYTF

v_gene: TRBV18
CDR3aa: CASSPPPRETQYF

v_gene: TRBV7-9
CDR3aa: CASSLPPGTGENEQYF

v_gene: TRBV4-1
CDR3aa: CASSPTGGSGANVLTF